The present TCR beta chain was sequenced within a study of blood T cell repertoires in COVID-19. Turning to the study itself: Samples came from the United States, Italy and Spain, spanning acute and convalescent COVID-19. In each case, the material was cDNA or gDNA derived from T cells, B-cell-depleted T cells, or PBMCs.

Trimming pared 7 bases from V and 3 bases from J, leaving 9 bases between. This CDR3 comprises 12 residues. In the original analysis: Reference gene primer amplification gave nucleated cell count estimates. Clones were sequenced by immunoSEQ multiplex PCR, and TCRdb holds only the in-frame ones, with some missing. V, J and clone size derive from that table, while D and trimming were established from the DNA sequence. Among roughly 100,000 clones listed, approximately 84% were seen once. The sequenced sample consisted of peripheral blood. The receptor was isolated from a man between 65 and 85 years old with acute or convalescent COVID-19. The V gene is TRBV12-3 or TRBV12-4, the J gene TRBJ1-2; D is possibly TRBD1 (6 bases). CDR3 in DNA: TGTGCCAGCACTAGGACAGACTATGGCTACACCTTC. This encodes CASTRTDYGYTF.